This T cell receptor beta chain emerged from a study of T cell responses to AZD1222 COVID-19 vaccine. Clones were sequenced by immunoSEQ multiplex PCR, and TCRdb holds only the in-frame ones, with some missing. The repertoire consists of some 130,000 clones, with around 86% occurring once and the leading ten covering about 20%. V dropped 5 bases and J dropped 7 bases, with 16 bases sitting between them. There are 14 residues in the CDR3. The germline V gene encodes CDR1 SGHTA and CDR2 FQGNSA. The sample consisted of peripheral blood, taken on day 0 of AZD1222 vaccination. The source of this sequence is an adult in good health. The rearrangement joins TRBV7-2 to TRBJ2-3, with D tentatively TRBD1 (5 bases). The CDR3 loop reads CASSRGSSVYTQYF. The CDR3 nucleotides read TGTGCCAGCAGCAGGGGTTCTTCGGTCTATACGCAGTATTTT.